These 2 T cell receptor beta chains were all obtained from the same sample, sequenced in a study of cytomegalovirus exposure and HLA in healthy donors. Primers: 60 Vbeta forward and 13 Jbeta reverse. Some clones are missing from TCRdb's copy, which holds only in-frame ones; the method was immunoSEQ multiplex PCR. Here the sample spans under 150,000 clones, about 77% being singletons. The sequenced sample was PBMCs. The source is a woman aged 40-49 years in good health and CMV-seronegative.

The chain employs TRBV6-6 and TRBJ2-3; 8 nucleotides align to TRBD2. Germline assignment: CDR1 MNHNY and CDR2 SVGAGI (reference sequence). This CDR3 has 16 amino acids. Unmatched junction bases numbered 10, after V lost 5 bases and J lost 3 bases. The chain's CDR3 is CASSSGRIVRTDTQYF. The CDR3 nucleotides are TGTGCCAGCAGTAGCGGGAGAATTGTTAGAACAGATACGCAGTATTTT.

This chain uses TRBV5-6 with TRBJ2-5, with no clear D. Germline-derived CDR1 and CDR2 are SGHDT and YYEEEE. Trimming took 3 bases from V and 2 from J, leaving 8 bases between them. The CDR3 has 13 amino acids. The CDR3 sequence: CASSWRYQETQYF. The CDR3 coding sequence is TGTGCCAGCAGCTGGCGGTATCAAGAGACCCAGTACTTC.